A selection of T cell receptor beta chains follows, all from one sample in a study of blood T cell repertoires in COVID-19. Clones were read by immunoSEQ multiplex PCR, and TCRdb kept only the in-frame ones, dropping some. The table records some 220,000 clones, roughly four fifths of them present only once. Sequencing was done on a sample of peripheral blood. Every receptor here comes from a woman in her 70s with COVID-19, enrolled during active disease. Each CDR3 is given with its conserved first and last residue. Each record gives: D gene, clone size, V gene, J gene, CDR3 protein, CDR3 DNA. A D gene is named only where the DNA matches it firmly. Not every row has a clone size; where given, it reads once, few, many or a size class.

TRBD1	NA	TRBV28	TRBJ1-5	CASSSTGEGNQPQHF	TGTGCCAGCAGTTCGACAGGGGAGGGCAATCAGCCCCAGCATTTT
TRBD1	NA	TRBV19	TRBJ2-2	CASSPRQGSATGELFF	TGTGCCAGTAGTCCCCGACAGGGATCCGCGACCGGGGAGCTGTTTTTT
NA	NA	TRBV27	TRBJ1-1	CASSPRVFMNTEAFF	TGTGCCAGCAGTCCCCGGGTGTTCATGAACACTGAAGCTTTCTTT
NA	NA	TRBV12-3/TRBV12-4	TRBJ1-3	CASSFRGGNTIYF	TGTGCCAGCAGTTTCAGGGGTGGAAACACCATATATTTT
TRBD1	NA	TRBV7-9	TRBJ1-2	CASSLIRTGDVGYTF	TGTGCCAGCAGCTTAATAAGGACAGGGGACGTTGGCTACACCTTC
TRBD2	NA	TRBV7-2	TRBJ2-1	CASSLSPLAGDFEQFF	TGTGCCAGCAGCTTATCCCCCCTAGCGGGAGATTTTGAGCAGTTCTTC
NA	NA	TRBV15	TRBJ2-1	CATSRERVSYNEQFF	TGTGCCACCAGCAGAGAGCGGGTCTCCTACAATGAGCAGTTCTTC
NA	NA	TRBV30	TRBJ1-6	CAWSSGTINSPLHF	TGTGCCTGGAGTTCCGGGACAATCAATTCACCCCTCCACTTT
NA	NA	TRBV11-2	TRBJ1-3	CASSFQGQNGNTIYF	TGTGCCAGCAGCTTTCAGGGGCAAAATGGAAACACCATATATTTT
NA	NA	TRBV19	TRBJ1-2	CASSWQGKGYTF	TGTGCCAGTAGTTGGCAGGGGAAGGGCTACACCTTC
TRBD1	NA	TRBV6-2/TRBV6-3	TRBJ1-1	CASSYSSSGTGGWGTEAFF	TGTGCCAGCAGTTACTCGTCGTCCGGGACAGGGGGTTGGGGCACTGAAGCTTTCTTT
NA	NA	TRBV5-1	TRBJ1-2	CASSLGQGPGNYGYTF	TGCGCCAGCAGCTTGGGGCAGGGGCCCGGTAACTATGGCTACACCTTC
NA	NA	TRBV7-2	TRBJ2-3	CASRQTSHTQYF	TGTGCCAGCAGACAAACTAGTCATACGCAGTATTTT
NA	few	TRBV5-4	TRBJ2-1	CASSAGLISYNEQFF	TGTGCCAGCAGCGCGGGACTCATCTCCTACAATGAGCAGTTCTTC
NA	NA	TRBV7-9	TRBJ2-1	CASSTGGPSYNEQFF	TGTGCCAGCAGCACAGGAGGGCCGAGCTACAATGAGCAGTTCTTC
TRBD1	NA	TRBV6-5	TRBJ1-1	CASSYSTQGDTEAFF	TGTGCCAGCAGTTACTCGACGCAGGGGGACACTGAAGCTTTCTTT
NA	NA	TRBV20-1	TRBJ2-5	CSARDLETQYF	TGCAGTGCTAGAGATCTCGAGACCCAGTACTTC
NA	NA	TRBV24-1	TRBJ1-1	CATSDLHGERNTEAFF	TGTGCCACCAGTGATTTGCACGGGGAGAGGAACACTGAAGCTTTCTTT
NA	NA	TRBV2	TRBJ2-7	CASSDRLPPYEQYF	TGTGCCAGCAGTGACCGACTACCGCCCTACGAGCAGTACTTC
NA	few	TRBV28	TRBJ2-7	CASSSQEVAGMEQYF	TGTGCCAGCAGTTCCCAAGAGGTAGCAGGGATGGAGCAGTACTTC
NA	NA	TRBV5-8	TRBJ2-7	CAPKRGGKSYEQYF	TGTGCCCCTAAGCGCGGAGGGAAATCCTACGAGCAGTACTTC
TRBD2	NA	TRBV5-6	TRBJ2-1	CASSRFLLAGGYNEQFF	TGTGCCAGCAGCCGCTTTTTGCTAGCGGGAGGGTACAATGAGCAGTTCTTC
NA	NA	TRBV15	TRBJ1-2	CATSYIRRGTNYGYTF	TGTGCCACCAGCTATATAAGGCGGGGGACTAACTATGGCTACACCTTC
NA	NA	TRBV9	TRBJ1-3	CASSVVPSDSSGNTIYF	TGTGCCAGCAGCGTTGTCCCGAGTGATAGCTCTGGAAACACCATATATTTT
TRBD2	NA	TRBV5-4	TRBJ2-1	CASSLPGLAGGDNEQFF	TGTGCCAGCAGCTTACCGGGACTAGCGGGAGGGGACAATGAGCAGTTCTTC
NA	NA	TRBV10-3	TRBJ1-1	CAITSRVGGTEAFF	TGTGCCATCACCTCTAGGGTGGGAGGGACTGAAGCTTTCTTT
TRBD1	NA	TRBV4-3	TRBJ1-5	CASSQADRGNTYSNQPQHF	TGCGCCAGCAGCCAAGCTGACAGGGGGAATACCTATAGCAATCAGCCCCAGCATTTT
NA	NA	TRBV28	TRBJ2-7	CASSFRSSGTFTYEQYF	TGTGCCAGCAGTTTTCGATCCTCCGGGACATTTACCTACGAGCAGTACTTC
NA	NA	TRBV4-3	TRBJ2-1	CASSQEWTETFNEQFF	TGCGCCAGCAGCCAAGAGTGGACAGAGACCTTCAATGAGCAGTTCTTC
TRBD2	NA	TRBV14	TRBJ2-7	CASSQGLLQAGGLHEQYF	TGTGCCAGCAGCCAAGGTCTTTTGCAAGCGGGAGGTTTGCACGAGCAGTACTTC
NA	NA	TRBV4-3	TRBJ1-2	CASSQEQGVRGYTF	TGCGCCAGCAGCCAAGAACAGGGTGTGCGTGGCTACACCTTC
TRBD1	NA	TRBV24-1	TRBJ1-4	CATSDGTANEKLFF	TGTGCCACCAGTGACGGGACAGCTAATGAAAAACTGTTTTTT
TRBD1	NA	TRBV10-3	TRBJ2-2	CAIRKGQENTGELFF	TGTGCCATCAGAAAGGGACAGGAAAACACCGGGGAGCTGTTTTTT
NA	NA	TRBV18	TRBJ1-2	CASSLNDRVHGYTF	TGTGCCAGCTCACTAAATGACAGAGTCCATGGCTACACCTTC
NA	NA	TRBV2	TRBJ2-7	CASSRQYYEQYF	TGTGCCAGCAGTCGACAGTACTACGAGCAGTACTTC
NA	few	TRBV6-5	TRBJ1-5	CASSAQGGRNQPQHF	TGTGCCAGCAGCGCCCAGGGAGGCCGCAATCAGCCCCAGCATTTT
NA	NA	TRBV21-1	TRBJ2-7	CASSNPAFDRNEQYF	TGTGCCAGCAGCAATCCCGCCTTCGACAGGAACGAGCAGTACTTC
TRBD2	NA	TRBV7-9	TRBJ2-5	CASSLGGSGQETQYF	TGTGCCAGCAGCTTAGGCGGGAGTGGCCAAGAGACCCAGTACTTC
TRBD1	few	TRBV19	TRBJ2-7	CASSYGQGPLEQYF	TGTGCCAGTAGCTATGGACAGGGCCCCCTCGAGCAGTACTTC
TRBD1	NA	TRBV18	TRBJ1-1	CASSPGQIQNTEAFF	TGTGCCAGCTCGCCGGGACAGATTCAGAACACTGAAGCTTTCTTT
NA	NA	TRBV5-1	TRBJ2-3	CASSFRALTDTQYF	TGCGCCAGCAGCTTCAGGGCTCTTACAGATACGCAGTATTTT
NA	NA	TRBV5-6	TRBJ1-2	CASSSSGTRYGYTF	TGTGCCAGCAGCTCCTCCGGGACTCGCTATGGCTACACCTTC
NA	once	TRBV5-4	TRBJ2-2	CASSLGGRANTGELFF	TGTGCCAGCAGCTTAGGGGGGAGGGCGAACACCGGGGAGCTGTTTTTT
NA	NA	TRBV5-1	TRBJ2-1	CASSLQPSRGEQFF	TGCGCCAGCAGTCTCCAACCTAGCAGAGGTGAGCAGTTCTTC
NA	NA	TRBV6-5	TRBJ2-2	CASSYFRASGTGELFF	TGTGCCAGCAGTTACTTCCGGGCCTCGGGGACCGGGGAGCTGTTTTTT
TRBD2	once	TRBV11-3	TRBJ2-2	CASSPGGRTNTGELFF	TGTGCCAGCAGCCCGGGAGGGCGGACGAACACCGGGGAGCTGTTTTTT
TRBD1	NA	TRBV18	TRBJ1-3	CASKLQGARGNTIYF	TGTGCCAGCAAACTACAGGGGGCGCGTGGAAACACCATATATTTT
NA	NA	TRBV7-2	TRBJ2-1	CASSLVQVDEQFF	TGTGCCAGCAGCTTAGTTCAGGTCGATGAGCAGTTCTTC